The clone carrying this TCR beta chain was found many times. This sample is drawn from a study of regulatory T cells in long-lasting Graves disease. In the study overall: Antithyroid drugs had been taken by newly diagnosed Graves' patients for under 3 months.

This CDR3 comprises 13 residues. Per germline, CDR1 SGHTA and CDR2 FQGNSA. Unmatched junction bases numbered 6, after V lost 4 bases and J lost 11 bases. Regarding time point: newly diagnosed GD, antithyroid drugs for less than 3 months. RNA isolated from PBMCs was used to make the TCR library. The diagnosis of Graves' disease used American Thyroid Association guidelines. Recruitment took place at an endocrinology department in Xi'an, China. Sequencing libraries for TCR beta were prepared with iRepertoire HTBI primers and Arm-PCR of CDR3 regions. TCRdb re-analysed the multiplex PCR reads in MiXCR, keeping a single row per CDR3 protein. The sample lists about 540,000 distinct CDR3 sequences, roughly 13% occurring once. This sample also belongs to another study, concerning T cells in Graves' hyperthyroidism and ophthalmopathy. That investigation notes: The HTBI set primed first-round TCR CDR3 RT-PCR.

This clonotype originated in a man younger than 40 with Graves disease. The chain employs TRBV7-2 and TRBJ2-1; 9 positions agree with TRBD2. The sample consisted of peripheral blood mononuclear cells (PBMCs), taken at new diagnosis, from a patient treated with antithyroid drugs. The CDR3 region is CASSSYGTSKQFF. The CDR3 DNA follows: TGTGCCAGCAGCTCCTACGGGACTAGCAAGCAGTTCTTC.